The rows below give T cell receptor beta chains drawn from one sample of a study of T cells after yellow fever vaccination. TCRdb re-derived calls from the 5' RACE reads in MiXCR, one entry per CDR3 protein. The sample consists of 250,000 to 300,000 distinct CDR3 sequences, 7.5% to 9% of them appearing once. The sequences come from CD4+ T cells sorted from PBMCs, collected 5 days after the yellow fever booster vaccination. These receptors all stem from a man in his late teens or twenties who received the YFV17D yellow fever vaccine. The conserved cysteine and the conserved F or W are not part of the CDR3 here. A D gene is named only where the DNA matches it firmly.

ASSLTGNYQPQH	TRBD1	TRBV12-3/TRBV12-4	TRBJ1-5	12
ASSFTGDGYT	TRBD1	TRBV7-9	TRBJ1-2	10
ASTGQTNQPQH	.	TRBV12-3/TRBV12-4	TRBJ1-5	11
ASSLQPILIGEKLF	.	TRBV5-1	TRBJ1-4	14
ASSPAGGVVF	TRBD1	TRBV6-6	TRBJ1-4	10
ASSITLTGGT	TRBD1	TRBV28	TRBJ1-2	10
ASSVQGADTEAF	TRBD1	TRBV5-1	TRBJ1-1	12
ASSHPRGLGTDTQY	.	TRBV23-1	TRBJ2-3	14
ATISSGVTDTQY	TRBD2	TRBV6-2/TRBV6-3	TRBJ2-3	12
SVCDRDNQPQH	TRBD1	TRBV29-1	TRBJ1-5	11
ASSKRAGNTEAF	.	TRBV9	TRBJ1-1	12
ASSLHGGRDVTEAF	.	TRBV11-2	TRBJ1-1	14
ASSLSFTNAEQF	.	TRBV7-2	TRBJ2-1	12
ASSPVAGTQY	.	TRBV4-1	TRBJ2-7	10
ASSPVAGSASGANVLT	.	TRBV18	TRBJ2-6	16
ASSLFGSSLGEQY	.	TRBV7-2	TRBJ2-7	13
ATSNRGPSTDTQY	TRBD1	TRBV15	TRBJ2-3	13
ASSPPEETQY	.	TRBV12-3/TRBV12-4	TRBJ2-5	10
ASSLWTGMGNEQF	TRBD1	TRBV4-3	TRBJ2-1	13
ASSKASNQPQH	.	TRBV18	TRBJ1-5	11
SARIPTSNQPQH	.	TRBV20-1	TRBJ1-5	12
ASRKATSITETQY	.	TRBV27	TRBJ2-5	13
ASSHRRTGGTGELF	TRBD1	TRBV7-8	TRBJ2-2	14
ASLLGAGNTIY	.	TRBV12-3/TRBV12-4	TRBJ1-3	11
ASRRGLDFTDTQY	.	TRBV2	TRBJ2-3	13
ASSQEAGYT	.	TRBV4-2	TRBJ1-2	9
ASSSSGQKNTEAF	.	TRBV5-1	TRBJ1-1	13
ASSSRDRLYEQY	TRBD1	TRBV5-1	TRBJ2-7	12
ASSQVEGRGQETQY	.	TRBV4-2	TRBJ2-5	14
ASSLAGSHRTEAF	.	TRBV5-1	TRBJ1-1	13
ASSPASAVNTEAF	.	TRBV6-5	TRBJ1-1	13
ASSGRGVTEAF	.	TRBV7-2	TRBJ1-1	11